What follows is one TCR beta chain and its context. Its antigen is unknown. The data belong to a study of T cell responses to AZD1222 COVID-19 vaccine. The CDR3 has 13 residues. V lost 5 bases to trimming and J lost 8 bases; unmatched junction nucleotides: 3. Germline assignment: CDR1 SNHLY and CDR2 FYNNEI. Findings of the study overall: Repertoire collection took place solely once the T cell response had peaked.

Method: immunoSEQ multiplex PCR; TCRdb's copy keeps in-frame clones and lacks some. This table has about 170,000 clones, 85% to 95% appearing once. The chain uses TRBV2 and TRBJ1-6, with 7 positions matching TRBD1. The sequencing used peripheral blood, collected on day 0 of AZD1222 vaccination. This clonotype was sampled from an adult in good health. The CDR3 region is CASSQGEDSPLHF. CDR3 nucleotides: TGTGCCAGCAGTCAGGGGGAGGATTCACCCCTCCACTTT.